These 23 T cell receptor beta chains were all obtained from the same sample, sequenced in a study of blood T cell repertoires in COVID-19. Repertoires were generated with immunoSEQ multiplex PCR, while TCRdb's copy carries only in-frame clones and drops some. The data contain 150,000 to 200,000 clones, about 88% of them singletons. The sample taken for sequencing was peripheral blood. Receptors originate from a man between 40 and 49 years old with active or convalescent COVID-19.

This sequence joins TRBV3-1 (or the pseudogene TRBV3-2) and TRBJ2-2; 11 bases are shared with TRBD1. Germline assignment: CDR1 LGHDT and CDR2 YNNKEL (reference sequence). The CDR3 spans 16 residues. V shed 2 bases and J 6 bases; nucleotides not matched to a gene: 5. The CDR3 sequence: CASSQRPGQGAGELFF. In nucleotides, the CDR3 is TGTGCCAGCAGCCAACGCCCGGGACAGGGGGCCGGGGAGCTGTTTTTT.

V is TRBV28 and J is TRBJ2-1; D may be TRBD2 (6 bases). The germline V gene encodes CDR1 MDHEN and CDR2 SYDVKM. This CDR3 spans 16 amino acids. V lost 5 bases and J 0 bases, leaving 14 bases between the germline ends. In DNA form, the CDR3 reads TGTGCCAGCAGTACCGGAAGTAGCGGCTCCTACAATGAGCAGTTCTTC. It codes for CASSTGSSGSYNEQFF.

This chain joins TRBV10-1 and TRBJ1-2; a weak D match, TRBD1 (6 bases). V was pared by 8 bases and J by 2 bases, with 6 bases between. Germline values: CDR1 WNHNN, CDR2 SYGVQD (reference sequence). This CDR3 spans 11 amino acids. CDR3 sequence (DNA): TGCGCCAGCGACAGGAACTATGGCTACACCTTC. Translating gives CASDRNYGYTF.

V usage is TRBV29-1 and J usage is TRBJ1-5; 7 bases agree with TRBD1. This CDR3 is built from 14 residues. Unmatched junction bases numbered 7, after V lost 7 bases and J lost 1 base. Germline assignment: CDR1 SQVTM and CDR2 ANQGSEA. The CDR3 spells CSALTGFSNQPQHF. The CDR3 DNA reads TGCAGCGCCTTGACAGGGTTCAGCAATCAGCCCCAGCATTTT.

The chain recombines TRBV9 with TRBJ1-1; D perhaps matches TRBD1 (5 bases). Germline V gene sequence: CDR1 SGDLS, CDR2 YYNGEE. CDR3 length: 16 residues. Trimming stripped 4 bases from V and 1 base from J, with 17 bases between. The CDR3 sequence is CASSRGEGRGNTEAFF. For the CDR3, the DNA is TGTGCCAGCAGCCGAGGGGAGGGTCGGGGGAACACTGAAGCTTTCTTT.

V gene TRBV27 combines with J gene TRBJ2-1, with 9 nucleotides matching TRBD2. This CDR3 comprises 16 residues. The J segment lost 6 bases and the V segment lost 0 bases, leaving 6 bases of the junction unmatched. Germline V gene data show CDR1 as MNHEY and CDR2 as SMNVEV (reference sequence). This CDR3 reads CASSLSRGRVGNEQFF. The CDR3 bases are TGTGCCAGCAGTTTATCGCGCGGGAGGGTGGGCAATGAGCAGTTCTTC.

The chain has TRBV12-3 or TRBV12-4 and TRBJ1-2; D is ambiguous. This CDR3 spans 13 amino acids. The V and J ends lost 3 bases and 2 bases respectively, with 7 bases between them. The DNA for the CDR3 is TGTGCCAGCAGTTTTAACACCAACTATGGCTACACCTTC. As protein: CASSFNTNYGYTF.

The chain employs TRBV4-3 and TRBJ1-4; D is perhaps TRBD1 (5 bases). Germline V gene sequence: CDR1 LGHNA, CDR2 YSLEER. Trimming took off 4 bases at V and 0 bases at J, with 12 bases between the two ends. The CDR3 is 16 amino acids. As DNA, the CDR3 is TGCGCCAGCAGCCGGTCCGACAGAGCAACTAATGAAAAACTGTTTTTT. Protein: CASSRSDRATNEKLFF.

The V gene is TRBV4-3, the J gene TRBJ1-6; D unresolved. The length of the CDR3 is 14 residues. The V end was cut by 2 bases, the J end by 11 bases, with 13 bases between. The germline gives CDR1 LGHNA, CDR2 YSLEER. In DNA form, the CDR3 reads TGCGCCAGCAGCCAAACAGTGTTGGGTACACCCCTCCACTTT. Residues: CASSQTVLGTPLHF.

The chain is built from TRBV29-1 and TRBJ1-2; TRBD1 matches at 9 bases. The J segment lost 4 bases and the V segment lost 6 bases, leaving 6 bases of the junction unmatched. CDR1 and CDR2 from the germline V gene are SQVTM and ANQGSEA. There are 13 residues in the CDR3. The CDR3 region has the DNA TGCAGCGTAGGAGGACAGGGGATCTATGGCTACACCTTC. This encodes CSVGGQGIYGYTF.

The chain links TRBV6-6 to TRBJ1-2; 8 nucleotides agree with TRBD1. Trimming at V came to 5 bases and at J to 7 bases, leaving 6 bases not matched to a gene. This CDR3 spans 13 amino acids. Germline CDR1 MNHNY, CDR2 SVGAGI (reference sequence). The chain's CDR3 is CASSPGQGAGYTF. The CDR3 nucleotides read TGTGCCAGCAGTCCCGGACAGGGCGCTGGCTACACCTTC.

The V and J genes are TRBV3-1 (or the pseudogene TRBV3-2) and TRBJ1-2; D not resolved. V lost 1 base and J 6 bases, leaving 9 bases between the germline ends. This CDR3 contains 13 residues. The germline V gene encodes CDR1 LGHDT and CDR2 YNNKEL (reference sequence). In nucleotides, the CDR3 is TGTGCCAGCAGCCAAGGGTGCACTCATGGCTACACCTTC. This sequence encodes CASSQGCTHGYTF.

V gene TRBV7-2 combines with J gene TRBJ2-3; 10 bases are shared with TRBD2. Trimming cost V 5 bases and J 4 bases; bases outside gene matches: 6. Germline-derived CDR1 and CDR2 are SGHTA and FQGNSA. This CDR3 is 15 amino acids long. CDR3 in DNA: TGTGCCAGCAGCATTAGCGGGGGGTCTTCAGATACGCAGTATTTT. This gives the protein CASSISGGSSDTQYF.

The chain has TRBV4-2 and TRBJ2-5; 10 bases agree with TRBD2. J was trimmed by 5 bases and V by 1 base; bases with no gene match: 13. The CDR3 covers 18 residues. Per the germline V gene, CDR1 is LGHNA and CDR2 is YNFKEQ. CDR3 region: CASSQVGALAGAYETQYF. The CDR3 nucleotides are TGTGCCAGCAGCCAAGTCGGTGCTCTAGCGGGAGCTTATGAGACCCAGTACTTC.

The V and J genes are TRBV5-4 and TRBJ2-2; D perhaps matches TRBD2 (6 bases). Trimming pared 4 bases from V and 4 bases from J, leaving 14 bases between. The CDR3 loop spans 15 amino acids. Germline V gene sequence: CDR1 SGHNT, CDR2 YYREEE (reference sequence). CDR3 coding DNA: TGTGCCAGCAGCCTGACTAGGGTTGGCACCGGGGAGCTGTTTTTT. It specifies CASSLTRVGTGELFF.

The chain uses TRBV14 and TRBJ1-5; 7 positions match TRBD1. The junction had 10 bases not matched to a gene; V was cut back by 4 bases and J by 4 bases. Germline V CDR1 and CDR2: SGHDN, FVKESK. CDR3 size: 16 residues. The CDR3 sequence is CASSLLTGLGNQPQHF. In nucleotides, the CDR3 is TGTGCCAGCAGCCTACTGACAGGGCTCGGGAATCAGCCCCAGCATTTT.

This clone was detected only once. The DNA of the CDR3 is TGTGCCAGCAGCAAAAAGAACAGGGCAGAGACCCAGTACTTC. This codes for CASSKKNRAETQYF. The chain couples TRBV21-1 to TRBJ2-5; the D call TRBD1 from the table was never checked on the DNA. TRBV21-1 is annotated as a pseudogene. The CDR3 is made up of 14 amino acids.

This clone was observed a single time. The junction does not match germline at one end; this may be a read error. The rearrangement joins TRBV3-1 (or the pseudogene TRBV3-2) to TRBJ1-5; weak D call: TRBD1 (5 bases). The CDR3 runs 16 residues. From germline, CDR1 is LGHDT and CDR2 YNNKEL (reference sequence). CDR3 in DNA: TGCCATAACACTTTGGGGGGTTCGCGGGAGAATCAGCCCCAGCATTTT. Protein sequence: CHNTLGGSRENQPQHF.

As DNA, the CDR3 is TGTGCCAGCAGTGAAGTAGCCACAGATACGCAGTATTTT. This translates into CASSEVATDTQYF. The chain has TRBV6-1 and TRBJ2-3; no clear D gene. This CDR3 is built from 13 residues. V was clipped by 1 base and J by 2 bases, with 4 bases between them. Looked up from germline, CDR1 is MNHNS and CDR2 is SASEGT.

V is TRBV18 and J is TRBJ1-6, with TRBD1 as a possible D gene (6 bases). V lost 3 bases and J 6 bases, leaving 9 bases between the germline ends. The CDR3 is 14 residues long. The germline V gene has CDR1 KGHSH and CDR2 LQKENI. CDR3 in DNA: TGTGCCAGCTCACCGGACAGTGCTAATTCACCCCTCCACTTT. Encoded protein: CASSPDSANSPLHF.

J is TRBJ1-4 and V is TRBV6-1; 9 bases are shared with TRBD1. With V trimmed by 2 bases and J by 10 bases, 8 bases remained unmatched. Germline-derived CDR1 and CDR2 are MNHNS and SASEGT. The CDR3 has 15 amino acids. CDR3: CASSELRDRDGKLFF. The CDR3 DNA is TGTGCCAGCAGTGAACTTCGGGACAGGGATGGAAAACTGTTTTTT.

This sequence joins TRBV12-3 or TRBV12-4 and TRBJ2-7; 9 bases are shared with TRBD1. CDR3 length: 13 residues. With V trimmed by 5 bases and J by 6 bases, 5 bases remained unmatched. The CDR3 region is CASSRGTGFEQYF. CDR3 coding DNA: TGTGCCAGCAGTCGTGGGACAGGGTTCGAGCAGTACTTC.

CDR3 nucleotide sequence: TGTGCCAGCAGCTTACAGCGGTCCTACGAGCAGTACTTC. As protein: CASSLQRSYEQYF. The rearrangement joins TRBV7-2 to TRBJ2-7, with D tentatively TRBD2 (5 bases). CDR1 is SGHTA and CDR2 is FQGNSA in the germline V gene. Trimming left V 2 bases short and J 1 base short, with 6 bases between. CDR3 length equals 13 residues.